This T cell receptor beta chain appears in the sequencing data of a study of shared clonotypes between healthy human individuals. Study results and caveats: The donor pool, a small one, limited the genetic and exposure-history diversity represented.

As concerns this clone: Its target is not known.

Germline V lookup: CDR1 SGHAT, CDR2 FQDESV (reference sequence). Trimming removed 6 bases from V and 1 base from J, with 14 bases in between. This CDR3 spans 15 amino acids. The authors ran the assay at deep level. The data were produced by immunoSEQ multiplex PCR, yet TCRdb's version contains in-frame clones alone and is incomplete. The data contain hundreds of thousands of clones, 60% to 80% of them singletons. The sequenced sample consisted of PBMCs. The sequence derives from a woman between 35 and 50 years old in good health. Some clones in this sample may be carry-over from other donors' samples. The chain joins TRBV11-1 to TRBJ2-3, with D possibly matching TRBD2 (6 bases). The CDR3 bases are TGTGCCAGCAGTTTCTCGGGACTTGGCACAGATACGCAGTATTTT. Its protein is CASSFSGLGTDTQYF.